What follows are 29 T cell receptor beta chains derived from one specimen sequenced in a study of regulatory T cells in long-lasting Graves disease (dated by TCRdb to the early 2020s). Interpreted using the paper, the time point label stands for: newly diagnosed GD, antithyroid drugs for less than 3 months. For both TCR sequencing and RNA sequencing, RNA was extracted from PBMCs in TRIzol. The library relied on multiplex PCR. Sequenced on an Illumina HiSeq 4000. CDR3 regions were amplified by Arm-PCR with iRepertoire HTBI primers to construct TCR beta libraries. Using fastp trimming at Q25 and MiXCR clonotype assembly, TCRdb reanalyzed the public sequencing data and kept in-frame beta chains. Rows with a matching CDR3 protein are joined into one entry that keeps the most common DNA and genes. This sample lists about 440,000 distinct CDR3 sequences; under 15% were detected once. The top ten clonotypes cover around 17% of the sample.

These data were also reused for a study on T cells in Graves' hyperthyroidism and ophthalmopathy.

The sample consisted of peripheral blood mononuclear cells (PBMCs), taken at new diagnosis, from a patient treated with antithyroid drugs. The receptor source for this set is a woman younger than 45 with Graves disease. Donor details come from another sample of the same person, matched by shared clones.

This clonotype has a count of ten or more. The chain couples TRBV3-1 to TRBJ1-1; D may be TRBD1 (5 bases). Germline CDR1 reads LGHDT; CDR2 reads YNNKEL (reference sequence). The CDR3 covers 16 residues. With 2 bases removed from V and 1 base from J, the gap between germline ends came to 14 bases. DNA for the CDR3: TGTGCCAGCAGCCAAACTTTCGGGGCGGGGAACACTGAAGCTTTCTTT. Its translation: CASSQTFGAGNTEAFF.

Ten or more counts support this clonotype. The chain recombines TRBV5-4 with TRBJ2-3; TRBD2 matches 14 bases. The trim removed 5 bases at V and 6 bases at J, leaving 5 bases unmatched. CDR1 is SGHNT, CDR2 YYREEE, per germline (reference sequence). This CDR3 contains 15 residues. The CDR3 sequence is CASSRGLAGVDTQYF. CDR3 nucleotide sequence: TGTGCCAGCAGTAGGGGACTAGCGGGAGTCGATACGCAGTATTTT.

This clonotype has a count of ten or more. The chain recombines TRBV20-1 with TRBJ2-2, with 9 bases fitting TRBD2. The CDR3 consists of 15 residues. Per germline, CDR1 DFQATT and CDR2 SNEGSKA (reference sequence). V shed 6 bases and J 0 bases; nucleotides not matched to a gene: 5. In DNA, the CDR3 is TGCAGTGCCATTAGCGGGGGCGCGAACACCGGGGAGCTGTTTTTT. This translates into CSAISGGANTGELFF.

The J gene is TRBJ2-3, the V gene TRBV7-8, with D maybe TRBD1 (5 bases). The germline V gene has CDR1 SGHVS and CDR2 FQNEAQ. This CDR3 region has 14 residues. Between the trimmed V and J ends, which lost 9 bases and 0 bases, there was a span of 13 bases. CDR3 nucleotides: TGTGCCAGTAGTATTGACAGTAGCACAGATACGCAGTATTTT. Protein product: CASSIDSSTDTQYF.

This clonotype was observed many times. CDR3 bases: TGTGCCAGCAGTTTAGCGGGAGGGCTTGGGAATGAGCAGTTCTTC. Translating it yields CASSLAGGLGNEQFF. The V and J genes are TRBV12-3 or TRBV12-4 and TRBJ2-1, with TRBD2 matching 7 bases. The CDR3 has 15 amino acids. After removal of 0 bases from V and 7 bases from J, the junction contained 6 bases not matched to a gene.

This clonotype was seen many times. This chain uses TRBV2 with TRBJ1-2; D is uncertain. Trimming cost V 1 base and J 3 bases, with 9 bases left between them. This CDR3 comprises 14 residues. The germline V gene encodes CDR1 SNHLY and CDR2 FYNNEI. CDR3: CASSEGTRYYGYTF. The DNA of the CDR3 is TGTGCCAGCAGTGAAGGGACCAGGTACTATGGCTACACCTTC.

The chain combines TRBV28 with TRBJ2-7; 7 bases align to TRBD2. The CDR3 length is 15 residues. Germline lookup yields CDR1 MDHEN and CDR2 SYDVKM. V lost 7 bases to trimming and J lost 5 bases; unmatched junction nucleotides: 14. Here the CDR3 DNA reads TGTGCCAGCACGCCATCCTCAGCGGGGATAGACGAGCAGTACTTC. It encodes CASTPSSAGIDEQYF. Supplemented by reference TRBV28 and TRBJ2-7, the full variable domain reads DVKVTQSSRYLVKRTGEKVFLECVQDMDHENMFWYRQDPGLGLRLIYFSYDVKMKEKGDIPEGYSVSREKKERFSLILESASTNQTSMYLCASTPSSAGIDEQYFGPGTRLTVT.

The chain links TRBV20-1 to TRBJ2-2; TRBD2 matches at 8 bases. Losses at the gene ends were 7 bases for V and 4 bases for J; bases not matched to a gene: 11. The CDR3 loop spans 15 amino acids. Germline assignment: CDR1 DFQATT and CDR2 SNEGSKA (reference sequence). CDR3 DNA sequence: TGCAGTGGCCGCCCCGGACTAGCTGGCACCGGGGAGCTGTTTTTT. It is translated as CSGRPGLAGTGELFF.

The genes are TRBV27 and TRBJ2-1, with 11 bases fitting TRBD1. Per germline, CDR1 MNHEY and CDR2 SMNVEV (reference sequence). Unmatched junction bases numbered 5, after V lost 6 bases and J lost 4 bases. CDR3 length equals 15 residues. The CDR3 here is CASRGGTGGYNEQFF. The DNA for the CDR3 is TGTGCCAGCAGGGGAGGGACAGGGGGATACAATGAGCAGTTCTTC.

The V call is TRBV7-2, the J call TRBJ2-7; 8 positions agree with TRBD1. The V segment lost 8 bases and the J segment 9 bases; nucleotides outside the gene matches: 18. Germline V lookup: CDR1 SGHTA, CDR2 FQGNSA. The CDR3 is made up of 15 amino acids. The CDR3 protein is CASGLLTSGQGRQYF. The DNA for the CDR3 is TGTGCCAGCGGCCTCCTCACTTCCGGACAGGGAAGGCAGTACTTC.

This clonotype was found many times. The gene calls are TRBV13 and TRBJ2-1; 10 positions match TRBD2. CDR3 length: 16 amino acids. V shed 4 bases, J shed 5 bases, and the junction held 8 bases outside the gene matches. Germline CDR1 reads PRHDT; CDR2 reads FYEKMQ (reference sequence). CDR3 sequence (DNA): TGTGCCAGCAGCTCAGCCGCTAGCGGGAGCCACAATGAGCAGTTCTTC. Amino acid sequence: CASSSAASGSHNEQFF.

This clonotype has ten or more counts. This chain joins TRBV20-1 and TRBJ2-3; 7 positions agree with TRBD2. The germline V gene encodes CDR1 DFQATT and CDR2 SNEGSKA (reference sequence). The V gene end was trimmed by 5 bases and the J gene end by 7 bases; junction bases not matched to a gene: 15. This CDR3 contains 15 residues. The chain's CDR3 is CSALVQGGRWNTQYF. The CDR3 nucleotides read TGCAGTGCTCTAGTCCAAGGCGGGAGATGGAATACGCAGTATTTT.

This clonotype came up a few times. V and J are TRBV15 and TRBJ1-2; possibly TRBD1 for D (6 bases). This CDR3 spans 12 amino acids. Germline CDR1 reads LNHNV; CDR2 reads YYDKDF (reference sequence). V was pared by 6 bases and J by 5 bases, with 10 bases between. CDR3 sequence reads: CATRTDRYGYTF. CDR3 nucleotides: TGTGCCACCAGAACGGACAGATATGGCTACACCTTC.

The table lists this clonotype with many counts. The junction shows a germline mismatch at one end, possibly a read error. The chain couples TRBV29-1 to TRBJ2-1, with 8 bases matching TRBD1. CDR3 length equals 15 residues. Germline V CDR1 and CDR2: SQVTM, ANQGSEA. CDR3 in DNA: TGCAGCGCTGAAGTTCAGGGGGCGAATTTCAATGAGCAGTTCTTC. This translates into CSAEVQGANFNEQFF.

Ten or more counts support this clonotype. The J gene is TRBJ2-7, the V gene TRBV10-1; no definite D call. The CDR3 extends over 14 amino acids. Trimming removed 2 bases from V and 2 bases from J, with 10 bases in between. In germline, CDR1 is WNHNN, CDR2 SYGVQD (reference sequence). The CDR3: CASSEPAKAYEQYF. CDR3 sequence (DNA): TGCGCCAGCAGTGAGCCAGCTAAGGCCTACGAGCAGTACTTC.

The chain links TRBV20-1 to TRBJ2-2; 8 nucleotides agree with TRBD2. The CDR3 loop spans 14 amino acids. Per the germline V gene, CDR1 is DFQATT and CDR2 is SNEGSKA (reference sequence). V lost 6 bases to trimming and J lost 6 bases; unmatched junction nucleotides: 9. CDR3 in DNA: TGCAGTGCACGGCCGGGAGGGCCGTCCGGGGAGCTGTTTTTT. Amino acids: CSARPGGPSGELFF.

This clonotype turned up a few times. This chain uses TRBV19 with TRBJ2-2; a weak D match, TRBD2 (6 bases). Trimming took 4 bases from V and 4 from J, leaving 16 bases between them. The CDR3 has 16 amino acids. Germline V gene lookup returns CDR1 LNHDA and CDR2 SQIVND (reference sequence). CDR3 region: CASSNLGGVGTGELFF. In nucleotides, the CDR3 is TGTGCCAGTAGTAATTTGGGGGGAGTGGGCACCGGGGAGCTGTTTTTT.

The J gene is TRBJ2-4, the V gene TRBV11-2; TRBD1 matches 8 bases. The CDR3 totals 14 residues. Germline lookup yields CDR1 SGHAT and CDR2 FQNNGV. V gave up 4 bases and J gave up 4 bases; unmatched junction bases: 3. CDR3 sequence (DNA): TGTGCCAGCAGCTCTAGGGACAGGAAAAACATTCAGTACTTC. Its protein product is CASSSRDRKNIQYF.

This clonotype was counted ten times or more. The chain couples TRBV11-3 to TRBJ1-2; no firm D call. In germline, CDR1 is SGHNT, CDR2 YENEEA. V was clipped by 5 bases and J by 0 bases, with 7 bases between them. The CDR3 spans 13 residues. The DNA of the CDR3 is TGTGCCAGCAGCCGGGCCACTAACTATGGCTACACCTTC. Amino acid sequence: CASSRATNYGYTF.

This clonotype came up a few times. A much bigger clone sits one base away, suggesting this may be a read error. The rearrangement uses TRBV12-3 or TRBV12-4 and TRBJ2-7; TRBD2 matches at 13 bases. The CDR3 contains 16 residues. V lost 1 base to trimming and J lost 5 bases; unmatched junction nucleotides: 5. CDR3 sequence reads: CASSLGLAGGSHEQYF. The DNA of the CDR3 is TGTGCCAGCAGTTTAGGACTAGCGGGAGGATCCCACGAGCAGTACTTC.

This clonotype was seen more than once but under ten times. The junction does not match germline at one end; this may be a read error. CDR3: CATGRGLARSYNEQFF. CDR3 DNA sequence: TGTGCCACCGGCAGAGGACTAGCGAGATCCTACAATGAGCAGTTCTTC. V usage is TRBV15 and J usage is TRBJ2-1; 9 bases map to TRBD2. The CDR3 loop spans 16 amino acids. Germline CDR1 is LNHNV and CDR2 is YYDKDF (reference sequence).

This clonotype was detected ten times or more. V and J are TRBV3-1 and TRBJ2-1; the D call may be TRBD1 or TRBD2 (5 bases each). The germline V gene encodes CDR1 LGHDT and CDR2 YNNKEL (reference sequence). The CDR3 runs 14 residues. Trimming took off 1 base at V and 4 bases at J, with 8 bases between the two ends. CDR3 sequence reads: CASSQGDQYNEQFF. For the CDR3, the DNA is TGTGCCAGCAGCCAAGGGGACCAGTACAATGAGCAGTTCTTC.

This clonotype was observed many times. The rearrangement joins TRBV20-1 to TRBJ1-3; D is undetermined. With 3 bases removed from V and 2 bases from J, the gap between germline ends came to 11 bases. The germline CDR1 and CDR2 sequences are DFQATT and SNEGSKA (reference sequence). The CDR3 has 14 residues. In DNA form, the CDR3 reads TGCAGTGCTAGCGTCGGAGGGACTGGAAACACCATATATTTT. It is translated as CSASVGGTGNTIYF.

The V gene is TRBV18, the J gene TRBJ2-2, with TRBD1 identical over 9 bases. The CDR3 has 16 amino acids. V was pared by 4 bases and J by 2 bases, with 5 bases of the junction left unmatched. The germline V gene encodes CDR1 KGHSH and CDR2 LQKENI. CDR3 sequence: CASSQGQGLNTGELFF. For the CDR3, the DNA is TGTGCCAGCTCACAGGGACAGGGATTAAACACCGGGGAGCTGTTTTTT.

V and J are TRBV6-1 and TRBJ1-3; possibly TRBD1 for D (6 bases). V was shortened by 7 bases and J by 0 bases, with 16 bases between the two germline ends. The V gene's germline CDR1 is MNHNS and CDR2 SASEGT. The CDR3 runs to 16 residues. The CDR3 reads CASTWGRGFSGNTIYF. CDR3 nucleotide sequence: TGTGCCAGCACCTGGGGCAGGGGCTTCTCTGGAAACACCATATATTTT.

The CDR3 loop is CASGLLTSGSIDTQYF. The DNA for the CDR3 is TGCGCCAGCGGTCTCCTGACTAGCGGGAGTATTGATACGCAGTATTTT. This chain uses TRBV5-1 with TRBJ2-3, with 12 positions matching TRBD2. The junction had 12 bases not matched to a gene; V was cut back by 7 bases and J by 6 bases. Germline V CDR1 and CDR2: SGHRS, YFSETQ. The CDR3 runs 16 residues.

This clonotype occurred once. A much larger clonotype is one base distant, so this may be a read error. Here the CDR3 DNA reads TGTGCCAGCTCACCACAGGGTAGCGGGGGCCAAGGCAATGAGCAGTACTTC. This encodes CASSPQGSGGQGNEQYF. The chain has TRBV18 and TRBJ2-1, with TRBD2 identical over 9 bases. The J call is uncertain, as TRBJ2-7 better fits the DNA end. The CDR3 is made up of 17 amino acids. The germline CDR1 and CDR2 sequences are KGHSH and LQKENI.

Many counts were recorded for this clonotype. DNA of the CDR3: TGTGCCAGCAGTCCACCTTACAGGACCTACGAGCAGTACTTC. It specifies CASSPPYRTYEQYF. The chain combines TRBV6-1 with TRBJ2-7; D is possibly TRBD1 (5 bases). V lost 5 bases and J 2 bases, leaving 13 bases between the germline ends. Germline loops: CDR1 MNHNS, CDR2 SASEGT. CDR3 size: 14 residues.

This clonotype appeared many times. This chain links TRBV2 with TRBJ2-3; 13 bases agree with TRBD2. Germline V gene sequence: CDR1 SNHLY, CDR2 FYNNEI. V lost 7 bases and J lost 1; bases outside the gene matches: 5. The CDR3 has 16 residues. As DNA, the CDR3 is TGTGCCAGCACCGGGACTAGCGGGATTGGCACAGATACGCAGTATTTT. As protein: CASTGTSGIGTDTQYF.